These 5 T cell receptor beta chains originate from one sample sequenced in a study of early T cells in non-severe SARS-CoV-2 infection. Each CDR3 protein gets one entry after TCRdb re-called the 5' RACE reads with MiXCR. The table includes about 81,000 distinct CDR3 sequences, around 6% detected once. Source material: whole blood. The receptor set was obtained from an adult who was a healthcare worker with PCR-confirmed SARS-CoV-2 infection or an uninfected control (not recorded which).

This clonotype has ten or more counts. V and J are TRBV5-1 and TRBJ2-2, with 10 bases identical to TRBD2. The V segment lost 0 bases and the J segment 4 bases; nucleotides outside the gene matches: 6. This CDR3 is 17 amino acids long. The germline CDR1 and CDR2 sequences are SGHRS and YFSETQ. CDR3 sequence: CASSLASGGTSTGELFF. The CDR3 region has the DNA TGCGCCAGCAGCTTGGCTAGCGGGGGTACGAGCACCGGGGAGCTGTTTTTT. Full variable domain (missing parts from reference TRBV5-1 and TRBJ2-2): KAGVTQTPRYLIKTRGQQVTLSCSPISGHRSVSWYQQTPGQGLQFLFEYFSETQRNKGNFPGRFSGRQFSNSRSEMNVSTLELGDSALYLCASSLASGGTSTGELFFGEGSRLTVL.

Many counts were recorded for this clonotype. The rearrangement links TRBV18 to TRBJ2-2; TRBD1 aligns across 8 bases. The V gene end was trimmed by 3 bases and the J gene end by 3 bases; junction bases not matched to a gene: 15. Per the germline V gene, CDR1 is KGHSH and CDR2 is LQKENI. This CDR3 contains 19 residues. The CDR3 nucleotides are TGTGCCAGCTCACCGCAGCTATATTGGGGACAGGCCGACACCGGGGAGCTGTTTTTT. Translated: CASSPQLYWGQADTGELFF.

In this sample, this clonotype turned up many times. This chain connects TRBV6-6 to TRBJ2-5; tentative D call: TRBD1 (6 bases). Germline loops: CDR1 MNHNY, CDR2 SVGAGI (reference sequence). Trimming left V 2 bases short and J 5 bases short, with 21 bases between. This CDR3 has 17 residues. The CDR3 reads CASSYGLETGLGETQYF. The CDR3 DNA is TGTGCCAGCAGTTACGGCCTTGAGACAGGCCTCGGTGAGACCCAGTACTTC.

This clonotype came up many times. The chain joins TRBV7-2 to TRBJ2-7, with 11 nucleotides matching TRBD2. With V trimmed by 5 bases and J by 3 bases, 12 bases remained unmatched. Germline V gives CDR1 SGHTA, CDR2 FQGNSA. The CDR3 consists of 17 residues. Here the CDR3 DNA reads TGTGCCAGCAGCCAAAGAGTTAGCGGGAGGGCGATCTACGAGCAGTACTTC. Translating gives CASSQRVSGRAIYEQYF. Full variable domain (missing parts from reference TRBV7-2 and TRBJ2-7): GAGVSQSPSNKVTEKGKDVELRCDPISGHTALYWYRQSLGQGLEFLIYFQGNSAPDKSGLPSDRFSAERTGGSVSTLTIQRTQQEDSAVYLCASSQRVSGRAIYEQYFGPGTRLTVT.

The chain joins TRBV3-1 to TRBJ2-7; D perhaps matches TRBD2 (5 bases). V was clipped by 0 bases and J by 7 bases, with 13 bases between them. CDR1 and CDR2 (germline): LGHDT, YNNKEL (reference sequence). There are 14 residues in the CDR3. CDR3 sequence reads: CASSQDPGLGEQYF. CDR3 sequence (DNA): TGTGCCAGCAGCCAAGACCCGGGGTTGGGGGAGCAGTACTTC.